The 17 T cell receptor beta chains given below trace back to one sample, sequenced in a study of T cell responses to AZD1222 COVID-19 vaccine. TCRdb's table, derived via immunoSEQ multiplex PCR, lists solely in-frame clones and lacks some. The sample includes approximately 150,000 clones, almost 95% of them seen just once. Sequencing used peripheral blood, obtained on day 0 of AZD1222 vaccination. The receptors were gathered from an adult in good health.

The J gene is TRBJ1-3, the V gene TRBV3-1 (or the pseudogene TRBV3-2); a weak D match, TRBD1 (6 bases). This CDR3 spans 15 amino acids. In germline, CDR1 is LGHDT, CDR2 YNNKEL (reference sequence). Deletions cut 0 bases from V and 2 bases from J, with 8 bases between. CDR3 DNA: TGTGCCAGCAGCCAAGACGGGGGCGCTGGAAACACCATATATTTT. Translated, it gives CASSQDGGAGNTIYF.

The chain links TRBV7-2 to TRBJ1-1; D may be TRBD1 (6 bases). Germline loops: CDR1 SGHTA, CDR2 FQGNSA. The CDR3 extends over 14 amino acids. Trimming cost V 3 bases and J 2 bases, with 10 bases left between them. The CDR3 DNA reads as TGTGCCAGCAGCTTCAGGGGATCAAACACTGAAGCTTTCTTT. Encoded protein: CASSFRGSNTEAFF. Filled out from reference TRBV7-2 and TRBJ1-1, the complete variable domain reads GAGVSQSPSNKVTEKGKDVELRCDPISGHTALYWYRQSLGQGLEFLIYFQGNSAPDKSGLPSDRFSAERTGGSVSTLTIQRTQQEDSAVYLCASSFRGSNTEAFFGQGTRLTVV.

This chain links TRBV5-8 with TRBJ1-5; 11 bases are a match to TRBD1. The CDR3 is made up of 14 amino acids. V trimming: 0 bases; J trimming: 10 bases; junction bases outside the gene matches: 3. CDR1 is SGHTS and CDR2 is YDEGEE in the germline V gene. The CDR3 DNA reads TGTGCCAGCAGCTTGGTGGGACAGGGGGATCCCCAGCATTTT. Translated: CASSLVGQGDPQHF.

The chain uses TRBV27 and TRBJ2-7, with D perhaps matching TRBD1 (5 bases). Germline CDR1 reads MNHEY; CDR2 reads SMNVEV (reference sequence). CDR3 length: 15 amino acids. V was shortened by 3 bases and J by 0 bases, with 12 bases between the two germline ends. The CDR3 DNA reads as TGTGCCAGCAGTTTTGCGGCAGGGCTCTCCTACGAGCAGTACTTC. Its protein is CASSFAAGLSYEQYF.

The chain combines TRBV18 with TRBJ1-4, with D unclear. V was shortened by 4 bases and J by 3 bases, with 18 bases between the two germline ends. Germline lookup yields CDR1 KGHSH and CDR2 LQKENI. This CDR3 is 17 amino acids long. The CDR3 DNA follows: TGTGCCAGCTCACTAAGGCAGACTACAAATCCTAATGAAAAACTGTTTTTT. Protein: CASSLRQTTNPNEKLFF.

This sequence joins TRBV28 and TRBJ1-1; TRBD1 is a possible D gene (5 bases). The CDR3 sequence is 14 residues long. V shed 6 bases and J shed 3 bases, with 14 bases lying between them. Germline V gives CDR1 MDHEN, CDR2 SYDVKM. The DNA of the CDR3 is TGTGCCAGCAGGATCCGAGGGGCTTACACTGAAGCTTTCTTT. It encodes CASRIRGAYTEAFF.

This chain connects TRBV19 to TRBJ1-4; 11 bases map to TRBD1. There are 16 residues in the CDR3. Germline V gives CDR1 LNHDA, CDR2 SQIVND (reference sequence). The J segment lost 8 bases and the V segment lost 3 bases, leaving 8 bases of the junction unmatched. The CDR3 coding sequence is TGTGCCAGTAGTATTACTCCGGGACAGGGGGAGGAAAAACTGTTTTTT. This sequence encodes CASSITPGQGEEKLFF. Drawing the rest from reference TRBV19 and TRBJ1-4, the complete variable domain is DGGITQSPKYLFRKEGQNVTLSCEQNLNHDAMYWYRQDPGQGLRLIYYSQIVNDFQKGDIAEGYSVSREKKESFPLTVTSAQKNPTAFYLCASSITPGQGEEKLFFGSGTQLSVL.

This clone was detected once. The chain has TRBV18 and TRBJ1-5, with D maybe TRBD1 (6 bases). Per the germline V gene, CDR1 is KGHSH and CDR2 is LQKENI. The CDR3 totals 14 residues. V lost 3 bases, J lost 4 bases, and 10 bases lay in between. In DNA, the CDR3 is TGTGCCAGCTCACCGGACAGCGGAAATCAGCCCCAGCATTTT. Residues: CASSPDSGNQPQHF.

V and J are TRBV27 and TRBJ1-2; tentatively, D is TRBD1 (6 bases). The CDR3 extends over 15 amino acids. Trimming took 4 bases from V and 3 from J, leaving 15 bases between them. From germline, CDR1 is MNHEY and CDR2 SMNVEV (reference sequence). CDR3 DNA: TGTGCCAGCAGTTCACCTCGGGAGGGGGACTATGGCTACACCTTC. Its protein is CASSSPREGDYGYTF.

The rearrangement links TRBV18 to TRBJ2-2; D call uncertain. This CDR3 has 16 amino acids. The germline V gene encodes CDR1 KGHSH and CDR2 LQKENI. With 3 bases removed from V and 6 bases from J, the gap between germline ends came to 17 bases. The CDR3 reads CASSPTHREGAGELFF. In nucleotides, the CDR3 is TGTGCCAGCTCACCGACCCACCGAGAAGGCGCCGGGGAGCTGTTTTTT.

The chain employs TRBV30 and TRBJ2-5, with D perhaps being TRBD1 or TRBD2 (5 bases each). Trimming took off 2 bases at V and 5 bases at J, with 15 bases between the two ends. This CDR3 comprises 14 residues. The germline V gene has CDR1 GTSNPN and CDR2 SVGIG (reference sequence). CDR3 residues: CAWSFWSGAETQYF. The CDR3 coding sequence is TGTGCCTGGAGTTTTTGGTCCGGGGCGGAGACCCAGTACTTC.

V gene TRBV10-3 combines with J gene TRBJ1-1, with 7 bases that match TRBD1. After removal of 10 bases from V and 1 base from J, the junction contained 6 bases not matched to a gene. The CDR3 loop spans 13 amino acids. Germline V lookup: CDR1 ENHRY, CDR2 SYGVKD. CDR3 in amino acids: CATRQGANTEAFF. CDR3 DNA: TGTGCCACCCGACAGGGTGCGAACACTGAAGCTTTCTTT.

The chain uses TRBV27 and TRBJ2-7, with unresolved D. Germline V gene lookup returns CDR1 MNHEY and CDR2 SMNVEV (reference sequence). The CDR3 sequence is 15 residues long. Trimming shortened V by 4 bases and J by 1 base, and 14 bases separated the two germline ends. The CDR3 coding sequence is TGTGCCAGCAGTTCTCCCCGTGCCGGGTCCTACGAGCAGTACTTC. Amino acids: CASSSPRAGSYEQYF.

The chain has TRBV30 and TRBJ2-3; 12 bases line up with TRBD2. The CDR3 loop spans 17 amino acids. Germline values: CDR1 GTSNPN, CDR2 SVGIG (reference sequence). The trim removed 3 bases at V and 0 bases at J, leaving 7 bases unmatched. The chain's CDR3 is CAWSPGLAGSSTDTQYF. Written as DNA, the CDR3 is TGTGCCTGGAGCCCGGGACTAGCGGGCTCTAGCACAGATACGCAGTATTTT.

The chain couples TRBV7-8 to TRBJ1-1; D is ambiguous. From germline, CDR1 is SGHVS and CDR2 FQNEAQ. Trimming removed 5 bases at V and 1 base at J, with 14 bases between. The CDR3 runs 15 residues. As DNA, the CDR3 is TGTGCCAGCAGCACCCGTTTCCGGGGGAACACTGAAGCTTTCTTT. This translates into CASSTRFRGNTEAFF.

CDR3 amino acids: CASSLTRPGLAGYGKNIQYF. The CDR3 nucleotides read TGTGCCAGCAGCCTCACGCGCCCGGGACTAGCGGGATATGGCAAAAACATTCAGTACTTC. The genes are TRBV7-3 and TRBJ2-4; 13 bases align to TRBD2. The CDR3 totals 20 residues. CDR1 and CDR2 from the germline V gene are SGHTA and FQGTGA. V dropped 5 bases and J dropped 3; count of bases not matched to a gene: 16. Drawing the rest from reference TRBV7-3 and TRBJ2-4, the complete variable domain is GAGVSQTPSNKVTEKGKYVELRCDPISGHTALYWYRQSLGQGPEFLIYFQGTGAADDSGLPNDRFFAVRPEGSVSTLKIQRTERGDSAVYLCASSLTRPGLAGYGKNIQYFGAGTRLSVL.

The rearrangement links TRBV19 to TRBJ1-5; the D gene is possibly TRBD1 (5 bases). The CDR3 is made up of 16 amino acids. Germline V lookup: CDR1 LNHDA, CDR2 SQIVND (reference sequence). V lost 4 bases and J 0 bases, leaving 13 bases between the germline ends. The CDR3 bases are TGTGCCAGTAGTACCCTGTCTAGGGGTAGCAATCAGCCCCAGCATTTT. Amino acid sequence: CASSTLSRGSNQPQHF.